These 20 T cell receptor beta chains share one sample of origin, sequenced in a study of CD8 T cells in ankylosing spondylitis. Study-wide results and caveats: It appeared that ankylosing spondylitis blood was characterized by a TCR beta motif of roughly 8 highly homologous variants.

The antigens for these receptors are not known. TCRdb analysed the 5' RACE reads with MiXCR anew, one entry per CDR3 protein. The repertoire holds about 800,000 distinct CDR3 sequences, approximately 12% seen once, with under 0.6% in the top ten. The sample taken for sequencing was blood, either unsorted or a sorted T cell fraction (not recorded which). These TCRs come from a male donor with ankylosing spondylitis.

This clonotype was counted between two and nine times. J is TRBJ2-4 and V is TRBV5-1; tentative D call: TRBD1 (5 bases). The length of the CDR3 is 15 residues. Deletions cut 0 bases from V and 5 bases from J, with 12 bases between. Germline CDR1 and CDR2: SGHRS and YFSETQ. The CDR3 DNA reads TGCGCCAGCAGCTTGGCCCGTGGGGCGGAAAACATTCAGTACTTC. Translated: CASSLARGAENIQYF.

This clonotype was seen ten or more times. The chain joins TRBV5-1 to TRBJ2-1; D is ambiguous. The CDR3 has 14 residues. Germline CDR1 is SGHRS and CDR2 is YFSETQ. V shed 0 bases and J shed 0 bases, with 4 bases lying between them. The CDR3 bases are TGCGCCAGCAGCTTGGAGGTCTCCTACAATGAGCAGTTCTTC. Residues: CASSLEVSYNEQFF.

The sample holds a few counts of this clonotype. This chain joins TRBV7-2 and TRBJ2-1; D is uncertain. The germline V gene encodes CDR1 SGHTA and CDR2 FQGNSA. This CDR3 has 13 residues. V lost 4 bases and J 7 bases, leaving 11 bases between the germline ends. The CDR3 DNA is TGTGCCAGCAGCTCCTTGCTGAGGAATGAGCAGTTCTTC. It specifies CASSSLLRNEQFF.

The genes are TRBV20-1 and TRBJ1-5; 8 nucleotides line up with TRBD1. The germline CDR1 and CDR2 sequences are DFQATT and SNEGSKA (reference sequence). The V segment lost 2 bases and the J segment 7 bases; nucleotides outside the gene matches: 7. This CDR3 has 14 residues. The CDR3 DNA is TGCAGTGCTAGATCGCCAGGGGGCCGCCAGCCCCAGCATTTT. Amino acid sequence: CSARSPGGRQPQHF.

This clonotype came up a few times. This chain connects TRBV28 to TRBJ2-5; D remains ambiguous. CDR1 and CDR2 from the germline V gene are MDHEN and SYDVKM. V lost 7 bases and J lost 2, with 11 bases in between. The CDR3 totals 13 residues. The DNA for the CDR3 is TGTGCCAGCAACGCATATAAGCAAGAGACCCAGTACTTC. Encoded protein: CASNAYKQETQYF.

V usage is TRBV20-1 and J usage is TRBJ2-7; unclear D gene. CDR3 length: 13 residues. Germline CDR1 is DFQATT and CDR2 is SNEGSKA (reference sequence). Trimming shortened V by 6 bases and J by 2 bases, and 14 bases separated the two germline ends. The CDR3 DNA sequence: TGCAGTGCCCTTGGGCAGGTTACCTACGAGCAGTACTTC. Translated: CSALGQVTYEQYF.

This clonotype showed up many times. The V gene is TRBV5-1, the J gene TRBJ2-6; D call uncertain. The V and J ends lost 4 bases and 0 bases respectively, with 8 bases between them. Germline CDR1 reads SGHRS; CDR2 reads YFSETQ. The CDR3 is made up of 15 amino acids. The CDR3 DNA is TGCGCCAGCAGCCCCTTATTCTCTGGGGCCAACGTCCTGACTTTC. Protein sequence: CASSPLFSGANVLTF. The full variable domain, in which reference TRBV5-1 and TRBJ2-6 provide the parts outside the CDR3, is KAGVTQTPRYLIKTRGQQVTLSCSPISGHRSVSWYQQTPGQGLQFLFEYFSETQRNKGNFPGRFSGRQFSNSRSEMNVSTLELGDSALYLCASSPLFSGANVLTFGAGSRLTVL.

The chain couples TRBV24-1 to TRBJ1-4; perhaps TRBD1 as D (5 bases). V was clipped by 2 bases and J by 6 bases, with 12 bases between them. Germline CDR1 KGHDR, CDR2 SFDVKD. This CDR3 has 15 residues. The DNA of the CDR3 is TGTGCCACCAGTGATTCGGCAGGGCATCATGAAAAACTGTTTTTT. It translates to CATSDSAGHHEKLFF.

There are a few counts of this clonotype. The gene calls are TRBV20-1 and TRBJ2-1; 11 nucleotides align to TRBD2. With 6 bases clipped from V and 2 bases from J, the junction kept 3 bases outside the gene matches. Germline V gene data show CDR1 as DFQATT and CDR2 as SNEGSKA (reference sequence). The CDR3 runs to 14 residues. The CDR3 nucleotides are TGCAGTGCACCACTAGCGGGGGCCTACAATGAGCAGTTCTTC. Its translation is CSAPLAGAYNEQFF.

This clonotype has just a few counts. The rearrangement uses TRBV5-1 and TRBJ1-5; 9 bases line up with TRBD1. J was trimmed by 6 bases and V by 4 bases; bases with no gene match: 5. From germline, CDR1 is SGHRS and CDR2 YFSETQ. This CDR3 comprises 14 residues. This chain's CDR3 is CASSKGQGGQPQHF. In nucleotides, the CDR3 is TGCGCCAGCAGCAAGGGACAGGGTGGTCAGCCCCAGCATTTT.

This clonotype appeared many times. The CDR3 loop reads CSAVAGGPGDEQFF. As DNA, the CDR3 is TGCAGTGCTGTAGCGGGAGGGCCCGGGGATGAGCAGTTCTTC. The J gene is TRBJ2-1, the V gene TRBV20-1; 11 bases agree with TRBD2. The CDR3 has 14 amino acids. The junction had 8 bases not matched to a gene; V was cut back by 5 bases and J by 8 bases. The germline gives CDR1 DFQATT, CDR2 SNEGSKA (reference sequence).

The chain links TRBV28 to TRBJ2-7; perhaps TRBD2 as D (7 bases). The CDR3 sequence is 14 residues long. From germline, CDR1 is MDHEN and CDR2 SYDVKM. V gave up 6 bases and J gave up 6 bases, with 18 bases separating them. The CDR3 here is CASRGGGSPLEQYF. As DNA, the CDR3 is TGTGCCAGCAGGGGAGGGGGGTCTCCCCTCGAGCAGTACTTC.

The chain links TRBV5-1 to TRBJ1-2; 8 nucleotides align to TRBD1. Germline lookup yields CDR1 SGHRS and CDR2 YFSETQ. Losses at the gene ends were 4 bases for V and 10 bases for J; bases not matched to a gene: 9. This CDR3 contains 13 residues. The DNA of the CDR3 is TGCGCCAGCAGCAATACAGGGGGAAAATTCTACACCTTC. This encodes CASSNTGGKFYTF.

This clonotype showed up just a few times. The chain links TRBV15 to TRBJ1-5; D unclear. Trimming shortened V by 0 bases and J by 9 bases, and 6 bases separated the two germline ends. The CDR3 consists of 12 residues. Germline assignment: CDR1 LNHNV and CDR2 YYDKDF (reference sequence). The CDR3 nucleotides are TGTGCCACCAGCAGAGATGAACGGCCCCAGCATTTT. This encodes CATSRDERPQHF.

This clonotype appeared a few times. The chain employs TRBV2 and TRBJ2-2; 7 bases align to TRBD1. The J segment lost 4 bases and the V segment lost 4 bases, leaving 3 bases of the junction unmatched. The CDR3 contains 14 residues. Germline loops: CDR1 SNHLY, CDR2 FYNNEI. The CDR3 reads CASSAQGVTGELFF. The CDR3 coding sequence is TGTGCCAGCAGTGCTCAGGGGGTCACCGGGGAGCTGTTTTTT.

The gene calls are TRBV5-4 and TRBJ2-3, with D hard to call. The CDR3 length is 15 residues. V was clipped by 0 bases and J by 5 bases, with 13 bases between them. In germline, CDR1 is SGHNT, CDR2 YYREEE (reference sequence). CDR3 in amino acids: CASSLVTDFEDTQYF. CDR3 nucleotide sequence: TGTGCCAGCAGCTTGGTGACCGACTTTGAAGATACGCAGTATTTT.

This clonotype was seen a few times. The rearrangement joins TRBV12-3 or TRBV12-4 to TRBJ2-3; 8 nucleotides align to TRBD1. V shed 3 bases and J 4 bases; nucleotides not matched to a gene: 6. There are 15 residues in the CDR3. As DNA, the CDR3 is TGTGCCAGCAGTTTTGGACAGGGAGTCGCAGATACGCAGTATTTT. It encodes CASSFGQGVADTQYF.

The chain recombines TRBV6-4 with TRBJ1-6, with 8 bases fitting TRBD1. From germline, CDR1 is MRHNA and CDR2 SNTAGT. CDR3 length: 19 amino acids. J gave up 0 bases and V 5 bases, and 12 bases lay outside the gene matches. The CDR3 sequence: CASSHGQGATSSYNSPLHF. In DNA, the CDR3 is TGTGCCAGCAGTCACGGACAGGGAGCGACTAGCTCCTATAATTCACCCCTCCACTTT.

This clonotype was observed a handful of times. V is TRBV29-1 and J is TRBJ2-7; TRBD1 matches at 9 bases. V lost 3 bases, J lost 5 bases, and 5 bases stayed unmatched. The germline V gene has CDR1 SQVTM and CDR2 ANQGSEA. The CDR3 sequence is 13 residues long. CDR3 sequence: CSVDMGQGDEQYF. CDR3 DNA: TGCAGCGTTGATATGGGACAGGGTGACGAGCAGTACTTC.

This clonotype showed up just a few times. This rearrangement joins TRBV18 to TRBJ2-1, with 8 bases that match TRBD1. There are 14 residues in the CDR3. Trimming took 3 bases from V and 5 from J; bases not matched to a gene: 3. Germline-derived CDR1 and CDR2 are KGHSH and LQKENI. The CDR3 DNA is TGTGCCAGCTCACCCCAGGGGGCCAACAATGAGCAGTTCTTC. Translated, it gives CASSPQGANNEQFF. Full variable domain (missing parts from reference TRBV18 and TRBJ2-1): NAGVMQNPRHLVRRRGQEARLRCSPMKGHSHVYWYRQLPEEGLKFMVYLQKENIIDESGMPKERFSAEFPKEGPSILRIQQVVRGDSAAYFCASSPQGANNEQFFGPGTRLTVL.